The entry below gives a single T cell receptor (beta chain) sequence along with its context. While infection was still active, Seattle patients were enrolled and then followed longitudinally. The data stem from a study of blood T cell repertoires in COVID-19. Across the whole study: Material from acute and convalescent COVID-19 was sourced from the United States, Italy and Spain.

Per the original methods: Reference gene primers were amplified, and this amplification served to estimate nucleated cell counts. Using immunoSEQ multiplex PCR, the repertoire was profiled, and TCRdb retains in-frame clones only, with some absent. The DNA gave D and trimming, while V, J and clone size come from that table. This table has over 150,000 clones, around 84% appearing once. Trimming cost V 2 bases and J 8 bases; bases outside gene matches: 7. The germline CDR1 and CDR2 sequences are SGHKS and YYEKEE (reference sequence). This CDR3 region has 15 residues. Source material: peripheral blood. The rearrangement uses TRBV5-5 and TRBJ2-3, with 11 bases that match TRBD2. The source of this sequence is a man in his fifties or sixties with COVID-19, enrolled during active disease. The CDR3 nucleotides read TGTGCCAGCAGCTTACAACTAGCGGGGGCTGGTACGCAGTATTTT. Its protein is CASSLQLAGAGTQYF.